These 32 T cell receptor beta chains were sequenced from one sample in a study of neurological immune-mediated disorders (dated by TCRdb to the late 2010s). The receptor library was made with 5' RACE. Sequencing was performed on an Illumina HiSeq 2500. TCRdb cleaned the public reads at Q25 with fastp, built clones with MiXCR and kept in-frame beta chains. Each CDR3 protein gets just one entry, which takes the most common genes and DNA from the rows behind it. The table for this sample lists tens of thousands of distinct CDR3 sequences; around 3.4% of them were counted only once. The leading ten clones occupy around 3.1% of the sample. Sequenced input: PBMCs. Source of these receptors: a woman under 40 with multiple sclerosis.

This clonotype was observed many times. V usage is TRBV20-1 and J usage is TRBJ2-1; 8 nucleotides align to TRBD2. The CDR3 is 14 amino acids. The J segment lost 8 bases and the V segment lost 0 bases, leaving 6 bases of the junction unmatched. Germline values: CDR1 DFQATT, CDR2 SNEGSKA (reference sequence). The DNA of the CDR3 is TGCAGTGCTAGAGATACGGGAGGGCCCTATGAGCAGTTCTTC. This translates into CSARDTGGPYEQFF.

Ten or more counts support this clonotype. This rearrangement joins TRBV29-1 to TRBJ2-1; either TRBD1 or TRBD2 may fit D (5 bases each). Trimming cost V 1 base and J 9 bases, with 7 bases left between them. This CDR3 has 11 residues. Germline V lookup: CDR1 SQVTM, CDR2 ANQGSEA. CDR3 loop: CSVEGGSEQFF. DNA for the CDR3: TGCAGCGTTGAAGGGGGGAGTGAGCAGTTCTTC.

This clonotype was seen at least ten times. The chain couples TRBV15 to TRBJ2-1; 9 nucleotides agree with TRBD2. This CDR3 contains 16 residues. Looked up from germline, CDR1 is LNHNV and CDR2 is YYDKDF (reference sequence). The V and J ends lost 0 bases and 8 bases, in that order; junction bases with no gene match: 8. The CDR3 loop is CATSRDRAGGPDEQFF. CDR3 DNA sequence: TGTGCCACCAGCAGAGATCGGGCGGGGGGGCCAGATGAGCAGTTCTTC.

In its sample, this clonotype was seen many times. The chain couples TRBV20-1 to TRBJ2-2; 14 bases match TRBD2. Germline V lookup: CDR1 DFQATT, CDR2 SNEGSKA (reference sequence). Unmatched junction bases numbered 12, after V lost 2 bases and J lost 4 bases. CDR3 length: 19 residues. The CDR3: CSARNPGTSGSRITGELFF. The CDR3 nucleotides read TGCAGTGCTAGAAACCCCGGGACTAGCGGGAGTCGGATCACCGGGGAGCTGTTTTTT.

Many counts were recorded for this clonotype. The CDR3 sequence: CSVLGYNEQFF. CDR3 coding DNA: TGCAGCGTACTAGGTTACAATGAGCAGTTCTTC. The rearrangement links TRBV29-1 to TRBJ2-1; a possible D gene is TRBD2 (5 bases). Trimming removed 6 bases at V and 4 bases at J, with 7 bases between. The CDR3 extends over 11 amino acids. The germline V gene has CDR1 SQVTM and CDR2 ANQGSEA.

This clonotype was recorded a few times. This clone may be a read error of a much larger clone one base away. The V call is TRBV5-1, the J call TRBJ2-2, with 10 bases that match TRBD2. Germline V lookup: CDR1 SGHRS, CDR2 YFSETQ. V gave up 4 bases and J gave up 6 bases; unmatched junction bases: 6. This CDR3 is built from 15 residues. In DNA form, the CDR3 reads TGCGCCAGCAGCACACTAGCGGGATTCCCCGGGGAGCTGTTTTTT. It yields the protein CASSTLAGFPGELFF.

Ten or more counts support this clonotype. This rearrangement joins TRBV5-1 to TRBJ1-2, with D possibly being TRBD1 (6 bases). The CDR3 is made up of 13 amino acids. Trimming pared 2 bases from V and 2 bases from J, leaving 7 bases between. CDR1 and CDR2 (germline): SGHRS, YFSETQ. The CDR3 DNA follows: TGCGCCAGCAGCTTCGGGACAAACTATGGCTACACCTTC. Translation gives CASSFGTNYGYTF.

At least ten counts were recorded for this clonotype. CDR3 nucleotide sequence: TGTGCCAGCAGCTACCATACAGGCATCTACGAGCAGTACTTC. The encoded protein is CASSYHTGIYEQYF. This sequence joins TRBV7-8 and TRBJ2-7; a possible D gene is TRBD1 (5 bases). The germline gives CDR1 SGHVS, CDR2 FQNEAQ. CDR3 length: 14 amino acids. Trimming took off 4 bases at V and 3 bases at J, with 13 bases between the two ends.

This clonotype was seen many times. The rearrangement links TRBV20-1 to TRBJ2-2; no firm D call. Trimming took 5 bases from V and 4 from J, leaving 5 bases between them. Germline lookup yields CDR1 DFQATT and CDR2 SNEGSKA (reference sequence). The CDR3 runs 11 residues. In DNA, the CDR3 is TGCAGTGCTGTTTCCACCGGGGAGCTGTTTTTT. Its translation: CSAVSTGELFF.

This clonotype was seen many times. The CDR3 DNA sequence: TGCGCCAGCAGGGGGATCACAGATACGCAGTATTTT. Protein sequence: CASRGITDTQYF. The genes are TRBV5-1 and TRBJ2-3; D is undetermined. Germline CDR1 is SGHRS and CDR2 is YFSETQ. The CDR3 totals 12 residues. The ends were cut back, 5 bases at V and 2 bases at J, with 6 bases in the middle.

This clonotype was observed many times. The genes are TRBV28 and TRBJ1-3; the D is unclear. This CDR3 contains 15 residues. Germline CDR1 MDHEN, CDR2 SYDVKM. V shed 6 bases and J shed 4 bases, with 16 bases lying between them. The CDR3 nucleotides are TGTGCCAGCAGCCTCATTCGTGCCCTGGGAAACACCATATATTTT. Translating gives CASSLIRALGNTIYF.

This clonotype has ten or more counts. V and J are TRBV6-1 and TRBJ1-5; 11 nucleotides align to TRBD1. The CDR3 is 15 amino acids. Losses at the gene ends were 5 bases for V and 5 bases for J; bases not matched to a gene: 5. CDR1 is MNHNS and CDR2 is SASEGT in the germline V gene. The CDR3 bases are TGTGCCAGCAGTTGGACAGGGGGCGAGGATCAGCCCCAGCATTTT. Encoded protein: CASSWTGGEDQPQHF.

This clonotype has ten or more counts. V is TRBV12-3 or TRBV12-4 and J is TRBJ2-1; TRBD1 matches at 7 bases. CDR3 size: 15 residues. Trimming at V came to 2 bases and at J to 5 bases, leaving 6 bases not matched to a gene. The CDR3, as DNA: TGTGCCAGCAGTTTACTCCGGGACAGAAACAATGAGCAGTTCTTC. Translation: CASSLLRDRNNEQFF.

This clonotype was picked up many times. The genes are TRBV5-1 and TRBJ2-7; 7 nucleotides line up with TRBD1. This CDR3 comprises 15 residues. Germline lookup yields CDR1 SGHRS and CDR2 YFSETQ. The ends lost 2 bases at V and 3 bases at J; junction bases unmatched: 8. CDR3: CASSFTTGQIYEQYF. The CDR3 DNA reads TGCGCCAGCAGCTTCACAACGGGACAGATCTACGAGCAGTACTTC.

Only one count was recorded for this clonotype. The V and J genes are TRBV6-5 and TRBJ2-7, with 7 bases aligning to TRBD2. The CDR3 contains 14 residues. Germline CDR1 is MNHEY and CDR2 is SVGAGI. V trimming: 5 bases; J trimming: 3 bases; junction bases outside the gene matches: 7. The CDR3 bases are TGTGCCAGCAGTACCTGGCGGGGGAGCTACGAGCAGTACTTC. Its translation: CASSTWRGSYEQYF.

The sample holds many counts of this clonotype. The chain couples TRBV7-2 to TRBJ2-7, with 11 positions matching TRBD2. Germline trimming cut 0 bases from V and 6 bases from J; bases unmatched to any gene: 4. The CDR3 is 15 amino acids. CDR1 and CDR2 from the germline V gene are SGHTA and FQGNSA. This CDR3 is CASSLATTSGTEQYF. CDR3 DNA: TGTGCCAGCAGCTTAGCGACGACTAGCGGGACCGAGCAGTACTTC.

This clonotype appeared many times. V and J are TRBV6-1 and TRBJ2-7; weak D call: TRBD2 (6 bases). Looked up from germline, CDR1 is MNHNS and CDR2 is SASEGT. CDR3 size: 16 residues. Trimming cost V 5 bases and J 4 bases, with 21 bases left between them. This CDR3 reads CASSTPWRGRDYEQYF. The CDR3 DNA follows: TGTGCCAGCAGTACCCCTTGGAGGGGTAGGGATTACGAGCAGTACTTC.

This clonotype has ten or more counts. The V and J genes are TRBV4-1 and TRBJ1-1; D perhaps matches TRBD1 (5 bases). The V end lost 4 bases, the J end lost 11 bases, and 14 bases lay between the germline ends. Germline CDR1 is MGHRA and CDR2 is YSYEKL. The CDR3 is 12 amino acids. The CDR3 DNA sequence: TGCGCCAGCAGCCCGCCGGGGCCCGCCGCTTTCTTT. This gives the protein CASSPPGPAAFF.

This clonotype was observed many times. The J gene is TRBJ2-7, the V gene TRBV5-1, with D maybe TRBD2 (5 bases). V shed 4 bases and J shed 4 bases, with 12 bases lying between them. This CDR3 is built from 13 residues. Germline CDR1 and CDR2: SGHRS and YFSETQ. The CDR3 spells CASSGEGWYEQYF. CDR3 bases: TGCGCCAGCAGCGGAGAGGGATGGTACGAGCAGTACTTC.

Many counts were recorded for this clonotype. The chain combines TRBV5-5 with TRBJ1-4; D is uncertain. Trimming took off 5 bases at V and 4 bases at J, with 12 bases between the two ends. The CDR3 has 14 residues. CDR1 is SGHKS, CDR2 YYEKEE, per germline (reference sequence). In DNA form, the CDR3 reads TGTGCCAGCAGTGACTCCGGCGTTAATGAAAAACTGTTTTTT. Amino acid sequence: CASSDSGVNEKLFF.

Points on this clonotype: This CDR3 fails to terminate in the conserved phenylalanine or tryptophan, so it likely reflects a read error. V is TRBV5-6 and J is TRBJ2-1, with D perhaps being TRBD1 or TRBD2 (5 bases each). Germline-derived CDR1 and CDR2 are SGHDT and YYEEEE. The CDR3 extends over 17 amino acids. The CDR3 DNA reads TGTGTCAGCAGCTTGGGGCCCGAGGGAGTTCACCGGAGTGAGCAGTTCTAC. This translates into CVSSLGPEGVHRSEQFY.

In this sample, this clonotype turned up many times. V gene TRBV9 combines with J gene TRBJ2-3; unclear D gene. This CDR3 comprises 13 residues. The germline V gene has CDR1 SGDLS and CDR2 YYNGEE. Trimming left V 3 bases short and J 3 bases short, with 8 bases between. The CDR3 spells CASSEPWTDTQYF. DNA for the CDR3: TGTGCCAGCAGCGAACCGTGGACAGATACGCAGTATTTT.

The chain has TRBV27 and TRBJ2-7; 7 bases line up with TRBD1. V trimming: 7 bases; J trimming: 7 bases; junction bases outside the gene matches: 7. This CDR3 has 12 residues. CDR1 is MNHEY and CDR2 is SMNVEV in the germline V gene (reference sequence). CDR3 coding DNA: TGTGCCAGCATAAAGGGGGCGCAAGAGCAGTACTTC. It encodes CASIKGAQEQYF.

This clonotype has at least ten counts. The chain uses TRBV6-2 or TRBV6-3 and TRBJ2-7; D may be TRBD2 (5 bases). The V gene's germline CDR1 is MNHEY and CDR2 SVGEGT. V lost 7 bases and J lost 3, with 13 bases in between. This CDR3 spans 13 amino acids. CDR3 nucleotide sequence: TGTGCCAGCACCGACGCGGGCCTCTACGAGCAGTACTTC. Protein: CASTDAGLYEQYF.

This clonotype has ten or more counts. The V gene is TRBV20-1, the J gene TRBJ1-2, with 9 positions matching TRBD1. CDR1 is DFQATT and CDR2 is SNEGSKA in the germline V gene (reference sequence). V gave up 6 bases and J gave up 7 bases; unmatched junction bases: 9. The CDR3 loop spans 13 amino acids. The CDR3 loop reads CSASPHRGLGYTF. CDR3 nucleotide sequence: TGCAGTGCGAGTCCCCACAGGGGGCTTGGCTACACCTTC.

In its sample, this clonotype was seen many times. The V call is TRBV5-5, the J call TRBJ2-3; 9 bases align to TRBD2. This CDR3 spans 16 amino acids. V was pared by 0 bases and J by 2 bases, with 4 bases of the junction left unmatched. Germline CDR1 and CDR2: SGHKS and YYEKEE (reference sequence). CDR3 DNA: TGTGCCAGCAGCTTGGCACTAGCGGGTGCCACAGATACGCAGTATTTT. Its protein product is CASSLALAGATDTQYF.

This clonotype was counted ten times or more. V and J are TRBV20-1 and TRBJ1-5, with a tentative D call TRBD1 (6 bases). Germline lookup yields CDR1 DFQATT and CDR2 SNEGSKA (reference sequence). This CDR3 spans 15 amino acids. Trimming shortened V by 4 bases and J by 3 bases, and 16 bases separated the two germline ends. The CDR3 loop reads CSATPGDVDNQPQHF. The CDR3 nucleotides read TGCAGTGCTACCCCAGGGGACGTTGACAATCAGCCCCAGCATTTT.

This clonotype was recorded at least ten times. The chain employs TRBV24-1 and TRBJ2-5, with 10 bases aligning to TRBD1. V was pared by 2 bases and J by 5 bases, with 4 bases of the junction left unmatched. The germline V gene encodes CDR1 KGHDR and CDR2 SFDVKD. The CDR3 is 15 amino acids. The CDR3 is CATSDWGQGRETQYF. For the CDR3, the DNA is TGTGCCACCAGTGATTGGGGACAGGGGAGGGAGACCCAGTACTTC.

This clonotype showed up many times. The chain is built from TRBV21-1 and TRBJ2-5; TRBD1 is the table's D call, not checked against the DNA. TRBV21-1 is tagged as a pseudogene. The CDR3 runs to 15 residues. The CDR3 protein is CASSKVGQSQETQYF. CDR3 DNA: TGTGCCAGCAGCAAAGTGGGACAGAGCCAAGAGACCCAGTACTTC.

This clonotype was seen ten or more times. The chain couples TRBV7-9 to TRBJ2-5; D possibly corresponds to TRBD1 (6 bases). CDR3 length: 15 amino acids. The ends were cut back, 5 bases at V and 2 bases at J, with 15 bases in the middle. The germline gives CDR1 SEHNR, CDR2 FQNEAQ (reference sequence). The CDR3 loop reads CASSPQDRSQETQYF. As DNA, the CDR3 is TGTGCCAGCAGCCCCCAGGACAGATCGCAAGAGACCCAGTACTTC.

This clonotype was observed many times. The chain couples TRBV9 to TRBJ1-2, with D maybe TRBD1 (5 bases). CDR1 is SGDLS and CDR2 is YYNGEE in the germline V gene. The CDR3 has 11 residues. The V end lost 1 base, the J end lost 8 bases, and 6 bases lay between the germline ends. The CDR3: CASSVYRGYTF. Written as DNA, the CDR3 is TGTGCCAGCAGCGTATACAGGGGCTACACCTTC.

Ten or more counts support this clonotype. V usage is TRBV5-5 and J usage is TRBJ2-7; a possible D gene is TRBD2 (6 bases). V lost 0 bases, J lost 1 base, and 11 bases lay in between. In germline, CDR1 is SGHKS, CDR2 YYEKEE (reference sequence). The CDR3 has 15 residues. CDR3 bases: TGTGCCAGCAGCTTGGCCGGGAGAACTTCCTACGAGCAGTACTTC. Protein sequence: CASSLAGRTSYEQYF.